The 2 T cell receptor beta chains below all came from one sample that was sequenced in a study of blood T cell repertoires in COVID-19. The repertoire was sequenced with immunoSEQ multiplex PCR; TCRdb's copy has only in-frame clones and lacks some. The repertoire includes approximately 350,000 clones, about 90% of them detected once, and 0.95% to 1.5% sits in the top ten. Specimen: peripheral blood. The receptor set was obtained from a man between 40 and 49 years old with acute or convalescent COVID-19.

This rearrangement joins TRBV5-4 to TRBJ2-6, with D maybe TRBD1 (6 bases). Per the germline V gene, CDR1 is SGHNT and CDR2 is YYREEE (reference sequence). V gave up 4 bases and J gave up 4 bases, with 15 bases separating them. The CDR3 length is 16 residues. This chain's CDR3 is CASSPPQGSGANVLTF. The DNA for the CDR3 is TGTGCCAGCAGCCCTCCTCAGGGGTCCGGGGCCAACGTCCTGACTTTC.

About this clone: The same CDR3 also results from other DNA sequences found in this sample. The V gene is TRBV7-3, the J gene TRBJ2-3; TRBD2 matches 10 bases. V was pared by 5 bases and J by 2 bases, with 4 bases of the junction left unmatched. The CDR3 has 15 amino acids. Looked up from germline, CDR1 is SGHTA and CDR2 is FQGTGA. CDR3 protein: CASSLSGGSTDTQYF. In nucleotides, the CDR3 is TGTGCCAGCAGCCTTAGCGGGGGGTCCACAGATACGCAGTATTTT.